This is a list of T cell receptor beta chains from one sample in a study of CD8+ T cells in alopecia areata. TCRdb's table, derived via immunoSEQ multiplex PCR, lists solely in-frame clones and lacks some. The data contain roughly 150,000 clones, about two thirds of them singletons. Sequenced sample: CD8+ T cells sorted from blood. Receptors were obtained from a human donor in good health. Both conserved end residues are part of each CDR3. D genes are given only for firm matches. Clone size appears in some rows only: once, few, many, or a class for an expanded clone.

D: -
V: TRBV7-9
J: TRBJ2-3
size: -
DNA: TGTGCCAGCCACTATTCCGCAGATACGCAGTATTTT
CDR3: CASHYSADTQYF

D: -
V: TRBV25-1
J: TRBJ2-5
size: -
DNA: TGTGCCAGCGGGGCGGACCAAGAGACCCAGTACTTC
CDR3: CASGADQETQYF

D: TRBD2
V: TRBV29-1
J: TRBJ2-5
size: -
DNA: TGCAGCGTTACAGCTAGCGGGCGCATGTCGGGGACCCAGTACTTC
CDR3: CSVTASGRMSGTQYF

D: TRBD2
V: TRBV27
J: TRBJ2-7
size: -
DNA: TGTGCCAGCAGTTTTGGAGCGGGGGCCTCCTACGAGCAGTACTTC
CDR3: CASSFGAGASYEQYF

D: -
V: TRBV2
J: TRBJ2-3
size: once
DNA: TGTGCCAGCAGTGTCGATACGCAGTATTTT
CDR3: CASSVDTQYF

D: -
V: TRBV7-9
J: TRBJ1-2
size: -
DNA: TGTGCCAGCAGCCTGGGGGCAGCCTATGGCTACACCTTC
CDR3: CASSLGAAYGYTF

D: TRBD2
V: TRBV6-5
J: TRBJ2-1
size: many
DNA: TGTGCCAGCAGTTTTGGACTAGCGGGAGCCAATGAGCAGTTCTTC
CDR3: CASSFGLAGANEQFF

D: -
V: TRBV29-1
J: TRBJ2-5
size: few
DNA: TGCAGCGTTGAAGTTAACCGAGATGGGGATCGCCGTTTAGAAGAGACCCAGTACTTC
CDR3: CSVEVNRDGDRRLEETQYF

D: -
V: TRBV6-5
J: TRBJ1-2
size: few
DNA: TGTGCCAGCAGTTTAAGTCGGGGCGACGGCGGCTACACCTTC
CDR3: CASSLSRGDGGYTF

D: TRBD2
V: TRBV4-1
J: TRBJ2-2
size: -
DNA: TGCGCCAGCAGCCAACTCAGCGGGATTGGCTGGGAGCTGTTTTTT
CDR3: CASSQLSGIGWELFF

D: TRBD1
V: TRBV2
J: TRBJ2-1
size: few
DNA: TGTGCCAGCACCAGGGGGTACAATGAGCAGTTCTTC
CDR3: CASTRGYNEQFF

D: -
V: TRBV5-1
J: TRBJ2-1
size: few
DNA: TGCGCCAGCAGCTCCCACTTAGGACGACCGGAGCAGTTCTTC
CDR3: CASSSHLGRPEQFF

D: -
V: TRBV19
J: TRBJ2-7
size: -
DNA: TGTGCCAGTAGTTACCAAATAAGCTACGAGCAGTACTTC
CDR3: CASSYQISYEQYF

D: -
V: TRBV30
J: TRBJ1-5
size: -
DNA: TGTGCCTGGAGCCCCGGGGCAGGCGGTCAGCCCCAGCATTTT
CDR3: CAWSPGAGGQPQHF

D: -
V: TRBV7-9
J: TRBJ2-1
size: -
DNA: TGTGCCAGCAGCTACGTGGGGATTGAGCAGTTCTTC
CDR3: CASSYVGIEQFF

D: TRBD2
V: TRBV19
J: TRBJ2-7
size: -
DNA: TGTGCCAGTAGTGTCGGGACTAGCGGGATTTACGAGCAGTACTTC
CDR3: CASSVGTSGIYEQYF

D: TRBD2
V: TRBV30
J: TRBJ2-7
size: -
DNA: TGTGCCTGGAGCTCGGGACTAGCGGGAGGACAGCAGTACTTC
CDR3: CAWSSGLAGGQQYF

D: -
V: TRBV7-9
J: TRBJ2-3
size: -
DNA: TGTGCCAGCAGCGTAGTAGACTCTAGCACAGATACGCAGTATTTT
CDR3: CASSVVDSSTDTQYF

D: TRBD1
V: TRBV11-2
J: TRBJ1-5
size: -
DNA: TGTGCCAGCAGCCATACAGGGGGCGGAAATCAGCCCCAGCATTTT
CDR3: CASSHTGGGNQPQHF

D: TRBD2
V: TRBV10-3
J: TRBJ2-1
size: few
DNA: TGTGCCATGGCGGGAGTGCTGGTGGATGAGCAGTTCTTC
CDR3: CAMAGVLVDEQFF

D: -
V: TRBV6-5
J: TRBJ2-7
size: -
DNA: TGTGCCAGCAGTTACTCGTCCTACGAGCAGTACTTC
CDR3: CASSYSSYEQYF

D: TRBD2
V: TRBV15
J: TRBJ2-7
size: -
DNA: TGTGCCACCAGCAGAGATGGGGAGGGGAGGTACGAGCAGTACTTC
CDR3: CATSRDGEGRYEQYF

D: -
V: TRBV27
J: TRBJ1-2
size: -
DNA: TGTGCCAGCAGTTGGTTGGCAGGGTATCGCTACACCTTC
CDR3: CASSWLAGYRYTF

D: TRBD1
V: TRBV7-9
J: TRBJ2-7
size: few
DNA: TGTGCCAGCAGCTCCGGGACAGCACTCTACGAGCAGTACTTC
CDR3: CASSSGTALYEQYF

D: -
V: TRBV5-4
J: TRBJ2-1
size: -
DNA: TGTGCCAGCAGCTTTACGGAAGATCGGGATGAGCAGTTCTTC
CDR3: CASSFTEDRDEQFF

D: TRBD2
V: TRBV29-1
J: TRBJ2-7
size: -
DNA: TGCAGCGTTGAAGATAATTCTAGCGGGAGGGCTGGCTCCTACGAGCAGTACTTC
CDR3: CSVEDNSSGRAGSYEQYF

D: -
V: TRBV27
J: TRBJ2-1
size: once
DNA: TGTGCCAGCAGTTTTAGCAATGAGCAGTTCTTC
CDR3: CASSFSNEQFF

D: -
V: TRBV25-1
J: TRBJ1-3
size: few
DNA: TGTGCCAGCAGTGACGGGACCTCTGGAAACACCATATATTTT
CDR3: CASSDGTSGNTIYF

D: TRBD2
V: TRBV6-4
J: TRBJ2-3
size: few
DNA: TGTGCCAGCAGTGACGGGACTAGCGCAGATACGCAGTATTTT
CDR3: CASSDGTSADTQYF

D: TRBD1
V: TRBV27
J: TRBJ2-7
size: few
DNA: TGTGCCAGCAGTACGCCGACAGGGGGCAGCTACGAGCAGTACTTC
CDR3: CASSTPTGGSYEQYF

D: -
V: TRBV5-1
J: TRBJ2-1
size: -
DNA: TGCGCCAGCAGCCAGGGACTGGGGGGTAATGAGCAGTTCTTC
CDR3: CASSQGLGGNEQFF

D: -
V: TRBV30
J: TRBJ2-1
size: -
DNA: TGTGCCTGGAGTGAAGGGCCGGCCGGTGAGCAGTTCTTC
CDR3: CAWSEGPAGEQFF

D: -
V: TRBV4-1
J: TRBJ2-2
size: once
DNA: TGCGCCAGCAGCCAAGGGGCTGGGGCGATAACAACGAACACCGGGGAGCTGTTTTTT
CDR3: CASSQGAGAITTNTGELFF

D: -
V: TRBV2
J: TRBJ2-1
size: -
DNA: TGTGCCCGGGATCGCGACGGGGGATACAATGAGCAGTTCTTC
CDR3: CARDRDGGYNEQFF

D: TRBD2
V: TRBV7-9
J: TRBJ2-1
size: -
DNA: TGTGCCAGCAGCTTCACTAGCGGGGGCTACAATGAGCAGTTCTTC
CDR3: CASSFTSGGYNEQFF

D: TRBD2
V: TRBV30
J: TRBJ2-1
size: -
DNA: TGTGCCTGGAGTGTTGGTCTAGCGGGGGGCCCCAATGAGCAGTTCTTC
CDR3: CAWSVGLAGGPNEQFF

D: -
V: TRBV7-3
J: TRBJ2-2
size: -
DNA: TGTGCCAGCAGCTTAGAACATGGTCACGGGGAGCTGTTTTTT
CDR3: CASSLEHGHGELFF

D: -
V: TRBV11-2
J: TRBJ1-2
size: -
DNA: TGTGCCAGCAGCTTAGGGACGGCAGCTAACTATGGCTACACCTTC
CDR3: CASSLGTAANYGYTF

D: -
V: TRBV9
J: TRBJ1-5
size: -
DNA: TGTGCCAGCAGCGTCAACAGCTATCAGCCCCAGCATTTT
CDR3: CASSVNSYQPQHF

D: -
V: TRBV2
J: TRBJ2-2
size: -
DNA: TGTGCCAGCAGGGAGGCGTGGGGGTACACCGGGGAGCTGTTTTTT
CDR3: CASREAWGYTGELFF

D: TRBD2
V: TRBV6-5
J: TRBJ2-1
size: -
DNA: TGTGCCAGCGGGATAATAGCGGGAGGGAACAATGAGCAGTTCTTC
CDR3: CASGIIAGGNNEQFF

D: -
V: TRBV15
J: TRBJ1-2
size: -
DNA: TGTGCCACCAGCAGAGCGGTTGGGGGCTACACCTTC
CDR3: CATSRAVGGYTF

D: -
V: TRBV30
J: TRBJ2-6
size: -
DNA: TGTGCCTGGAGTGGCGACTCTGGGGCCAACGTCCTGACTTTC
CDR3: CAWSGDSGANVLTF

D: -
V: TRBV4-1
J: TRBJ2-2
size: -
DNA: TGCGCCAGCAGCCAATTCGGGGGAGTCAACAATGTGGAGCTGTTTTTT
CDR3: CASSQFGGVNNVELFF

D: -
V: TRBV29-1
J: TRBJ1-2
size: few
DNA: TGCAGCGTTCTGATGCAGGGGCGCCTTCGGGGCTACACCTTC
CDR3: CSVLMQGRLRGYTF

D: -
V: TRBV7-9
J: TRBJ2-7
size: -
DNA: TGTGCCAGCAGCTTTGAGGGAGAGACCTACGAGCAGTACTTC
CDR3: CASSFEGETYEQYF

D: -
V: TRBV25-1
J: TRBJ2-6
size: -
DNA: TGTGCCAGCACCGGGGGAAGGACAGGGGCCAACGTCCTGACTTTC
CDR3: CASTGGRTGANVLTF

D: -
V: TRBV5-5
J: TRBJ2-7
size: -
DNA: TGTGCCAGCAGCTTCCGGCAGTACTTC
CDR3: CASSFRQYF